The 7 T cell receptor beta chains reported below all come from one sample, sequenced in a study of control samples from healthy donors and cancer patients. This table comes from immunoSEQ multiplex PCR, and its TCRdb copy is limited to in-frame clones, with some not included. The sample has fewer than 65,000 clones; about 80% are singletons. Sequenced: blood. The receptors shown here come from a man between 65 and 85 years old in good health.

The V and J genes are TRBV11-3 and TRBJ2-3; 14 bases match TRBD2. The CDR3 consists of 18 residues. Per germline, CDR1 SGHNT and CDR2 YENEEA. Trimming at V came to 5 bases and at J to 2 bases, leaving 9 bases not matched to a gene. In nucleotides, the CDR3 is TGTGCCAGCAGCCCAGGACTAGCGGGAGGACTTTTCACAGATACGCAGTATTTT. This translates into CASSPGLAGGLFTDTQYF.

This rearrangement joins TRBV30 to TRBJ2-7; TRBD1 agrees at 7 bases. Germline V gene lookup returns CDR1 GTSNPN and CDR2 SVGIG (reference sequence). The CDR3 is 16 residues long. J lost 2 bases, V lost 3 bases, and 13 bases had no gene match. CDR3 sequence (DNA): TGTGCCTGGAGCGGGCCGGGGACAGCATTTACCTACGAGCAGTACTTC. Amino acids: CAWSGPGTAFTYEQYF.

The chain couples TRBV5-1 to TRBJ1-1, with D perhaps matching TRBD1 (6 bases). The CDR3 is 13 residues long. The ends were cut back, 7 bases at V and 5 bases at J, with 15 bases in the middle. Germline V lookup: CDR1 SGHRS, CDR2 YFSETQ. CDR3 sequence: CASSNDRLTEAFF. The CDR3 nucleotides are TGCGCCAGCTCTAATGACAGGCTGACTGAAGCTTTCTTT.

This clone occurred a few times. The genes are TRBV30 and TRBJ2-1, with D unclear. The CDR3 is 17 amino acids. Germline V gene sequence: CDR1 GTSNPN, CDR2 SVGIG (reference sequence). V lost 3 bases and J lost 0, with 18 bases in between. The CDR3 spells CAWRNARLFSSYNEQFF. CDR3 DNA: TGTGCCTGGAGAAACGCTCGTCTTTTCAGCTCCTACAATGAGCAGTTCTTC. Filled out from reference TRBV30 and TRBJ2-1, the complete variable domain reads SQTIHQWPATLVQPVGSPLSLECTVEGTSNPNLYWYRQAAGRGLQLLFYSVGIGQISSEVPQNLSASRPQDRQFILSSKKLLLSDSGFYLCAWRNARLFSSYNEQFFGPGTRLTVL.

The chain combines TRBV6-5 with TRBJ2-1; 9 bases match TRBD2. J gave up 7 bases and V 6 bases, and 4 bases lay outside the gene matches. Germline assignment: CDR1 MNHEY and CDR2 SVGAGI. The CDR3 totals 13 residues. The CDR3 DNA reads as TGTGCCAGCAGATCAAGCGGGGGGAATGAGCAGTTCTTC. Protein: CASRSSGGNEQFF.

The V gene is TRBV7-8, the J gene TRBJ2-1, with 7 bases fitting TRBD1. With 5 bases clipped from V and 4 bases from J, the junction kept 14 bases outside the gene matches. The CDR3 loop spans 17 amino acids. In germline, CDR1 is SGHVS, CDR2 FQNEAQ. The CDR3 DNA reads as TGTGCCAGCAGCGTAACACAGGGGATCCAAGGGTACAATGAGCAGTTCTTC. This encodes CASSVTQGIQGYNEQFF.

This chain joins TRBV12-3 or TRBV12-4 and TRBJ1-1; D is unclear. Between the trimmed V and J ends, which lost 7 bases and 8 bases, there was a span of 17 bases. This CDR3 has 13 residues. This CDR3 reads CASKEYSLLEAFF. Here the CDR3 DNA reads TGTGCCAGCAAGGAGTACAGTCTACTCGAAGCTTTCTTT.